Sequencing of this TCR beta chain was carried out in a study of post-analysis software for immune sequencing data. Study overall: Relapsing-remitting, secondary progressive and progressive-relapsing multiple sclerosis were all included among the disease courses. Study results and limitations: F-measure co-clustering was strong for batch-matched samples. Patients with multiple sclerosis recorded significantly lower normalized Chao1 diversity than controls, the study found.

Unique molecular identifiers featured in each of the TCR beta cDNA libraries. There were about 0.85 to 10 million T cells, and around 500,000 cDNA molecules came from them. From the PCR reads, TCRdb called clonotypes with MiXCR, one entry per CDR3 protein. Seen here are approximately 730,000 distinct CDR3 sequences, 30% observed once, and the top ten hold around 0.56%. About this clonotype itself: Its antigen is unidentified.

The TCR was taken from a girl aged 10 to 17 with multiple sclerosis. The sample consisted of blood.

This CDR3 reads CASSSPLAGGADTQYF. In DNA form, the CDR3 reads TGTGCCAGCAGTTCCCCCCTAGCGGGAGGGGCAGATACGCAGTATTTT. The chain joins TRBV28 to TRBJ2-3; 12 positions match TRBD2. CDR3 length: 16 residues. The V gene end was trimmed by 4 bases and the J gene end by 4 bases; junction bases not matched to a gene: 6. Looked up from germline, CDR1 is MDHEN and CDR2 is SYDVKM.